This T cell receptor delta chain was observed in a study of Vδ1+ human thymocytes. The study, taken as a whole, reports: Highly polyclonal TRG and TRD repertoires with Gaussian CDR3 length distributions appeared in thymus.

For this clone: Its cognate antigen is unknown.

Purity of the sorted Vdelta1+ thymocytes ranged from about 96% to 99.6%. Germline V lookup: CDR1 TSWWSYY, CDR2 QGS. Trimming removed 2 bases from V and 0 bases from J; junction bases left unmatched: 19. There are 21 residues in the CDR3. The template was reverse-transcribed extracted RNA. Multiplex PCR used pooled V-gene forward primers and a constant-region reverse primer to amplify CDR3s. TCRdb ran CATT on the multiplex PCR reads. Of about 75,000 delta-chain clones in the sample, about 35% were seen once. V usage is TRDV1 and J usage is TRDJ1; TRDD3 aligns across 9 bases. This clonotype was sampled from a boy under two years old who had congenital heart surgery. The sequenced sample was Vdelta1+ gamma-delta thymocytes from the thymus. Subset here: FACS-sorted CD3+ TCRalphabeta- TCRVdelta1+ TCRVdelta2- thymocytes. The CDR3 protein is CALGEASPRRHWGRYTDKLIF. CDR3 in DNA: TGTGCTCTTGGGGAAGCTTCTCCTAGGAGACACTGGGGGAGGTACACCGATAAACTCATCTTT.